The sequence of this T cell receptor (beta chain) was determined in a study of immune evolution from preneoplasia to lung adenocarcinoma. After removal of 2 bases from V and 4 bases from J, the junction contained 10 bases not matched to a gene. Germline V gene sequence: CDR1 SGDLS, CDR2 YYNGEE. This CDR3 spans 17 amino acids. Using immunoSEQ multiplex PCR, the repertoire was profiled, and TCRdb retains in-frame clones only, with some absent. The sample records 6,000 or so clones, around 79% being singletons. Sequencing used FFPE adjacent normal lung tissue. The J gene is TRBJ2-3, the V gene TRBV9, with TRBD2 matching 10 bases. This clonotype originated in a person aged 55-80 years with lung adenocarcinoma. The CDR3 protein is CASSVRGLAGVSDTQYF. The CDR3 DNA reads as TGTGCCAGCAGCGTTCGGGGGCTAGCGGGAGTATCAGATACGCAGTATTTT.